Here is one TCR beta chain with its context. Its antigen is as yet unknown. The entry originates in a study of shared clonotypes between healthy human individuals. For the study at large: The composition of the donors was a couple of women and three men aged 18 to 49.

Per the study methods: As immunoSEQ supplied junction-only sequences (without quality scores), filtering differed. TCRdb's copy holds only in-frame clones and misses some; the assay was immunoSEQ multiplex PCR. V, J and clone size derive from that table, while D and trimming were established from the DNA sequence. The table has about 1 million clones, around 76% seen once. The CDR3 is 11 residues long. V lost 8 bases, J lost 0 bases, and 5 bases lay in between. Germline loops: CDR1 MNHEY, CDR2 SVGAGI. Study results and caveats: The generation probabilities recorded for non-shared clonotypes fell below those of clonotypes shared by all four donors.

The sample consisted of memory CD4+ T cells sorted from blood. Noted subset: CD45RA-negative fraction. The source is a man aged 18 to 35 in good health. This rearrangement joins TRBV6-5 to TRBJ2-7; no clear D gene. The CDR3 protein is CASRSSYEQYF. CDR3 DNA sequence: TGTGCCAGCCGCAGCTCCTACGAGCAGTACTTC.